This T cell receptor (beta chain) was captured in a study of Ad26.COV2.S vaccination and SARS-CoV-2 variants (dated by TCRdb to the early 2020s). Regarding the research as a whole: Vaccine-arm donors were drawn from COV1001, a multicentre, randomized, double-blind, placebo-controlled phase I-IIa trial of Ad26.COV2.S in healthy adults. The TCR-sequenced set comprised about 32 samples: around 20 Ad26.COV2.S vaccine recipients, 5 placebo recipients and 8 SARS-CoV-2 convalescent individuals. Sequencing of the TCRbeta repertoire served to evaluate the specificity and breadth of SARS-CoV-2-reactive T cell receptors following Ad26.COV2.S vaccination. Ad26.COV2.S was administered intramuscularly at a dose of 5x10^10 or 1x10^11 viral particles, either as one shot or as two shots given 56 days apart. Trial participants were randomized into five groups of five, in which low-dose or high-dose Ad26.COV2.S was given once or twice, or placebo was given on both occasions. Investigators did not know the trial group allocation while performing experiments and assessing outcomes. Overall results and qualifications from the work: Substantial breadth of spike-specific CD8+ and CD4+ T cell responses was reported after vaccination. Comparing responses between vaccine doses or regimens was not something the study was powered to do. Ad26.COV2.S recipients had higher spike-specific TCR breadth than placebo recipients (P = 0.0014). The authors noted that total T cell responses may have been underestimated by the TCR breadth and depth analyses. Vaccine and placebo recipients had comparable non-spike TCR breadth, which fits with the vaccine containing only spike.

The trim is 0 bases for V and 0 bases for J, with a gap of 6 bases between the germline ends. In the germline V gene, CDR1 corresponds to MNHEY and CDR2 to SVGAGI. The CDR3 spans 15 residues, from the cysteine through the phenylalanine. The entry retains the CDR3 DNA only, 45 bases that are in frame from base 1. This specimen's treatment or condition label, interpreted: about 20 received Ad26.COV2.S at low or high dose, single or two shots; 5 received placebo; per-sample allocation not given. Repertoires of vaccine and placebo recipients were sequenced from samples collected on day 63 after the first injection. Between 29 July and 7 August 2020, Cohort 1b enrolled about two dozen adults aged 18-55 years at one site in Boston, USA. As a vaccine, Ad26.COV2.S was a replication-incompetent adenovirus type 26 vector that expressed a prefusion-stabilized SARS-CoV-2 spike protein derived from the original Wuhan strain.

Worth noting for this clone: It has no known antigen specificity. Base qualities are not at hand, and no much larger clone is one base apart.

The immunoSEQ Assay was used to sequence TCRbeta CDR3 regions. After extraction, genomic DNA underwent amplification by bias-controlled multiplex PCR, followed by high-throughput sequencing. As for how the authors treated the data: Collapsing and filtering of sequences were performed to quantify the absolute abundance of each unique TCRbeta CDR3 region. T cell fraction was estimated by normalizing TCRbeta template counts to usable DNA, which was measured by amplifying reference genes present in all nucleated cells. Repertoire TCRs were annotated as SARS-CoV-2-specific when V gene, CDR3 amino acid sequence and J gene were exactly matched to a known reactive TCR set. MIRA supplied the reference SARS-CoV-2 TCR set, which was filtered for enrichment in COVID-19-positive ImmuneCODE repertoires so that public or cross-reactive TCRs were removed. Based on the MIRA antigens, annotated TCRs were further analysed at the level of specific ORF or position within ORF. Breadth was defined as the number of annotated unique rearrangements divided by the total number of unique productive rearrangements, and depth was defined as the summed frequency of the annotated unique rearrangements. Group comparisons of TCR breadth used two-sided Wilcoxon rank-sum tests. The source is immuneACCESS, and TCRdb retained only in-frame sequences with V and J called. Part of the clones is not carried over; for the studies checked, unresolved V genes explain less than half of this, and the remainder is unexplained. The DNA was the basis for D and trimming; V, J and clone size are from that table. Present in this sample are approximately 250,000 clones, 87% of which were seen just once. The ten largest clonotypes hold less than 3.5% of the sample.

The sequences come from peripheral blood, collected in a trial of Ad26.COV2.S vaccine versus placebo. The receptor chain draws on TRBV6-5 and TRBJ1-5, with an unclear D gene assignment. This TCR was sampled from a person aged 18-65 years who received the Ad26.COV2.S COVID-19 vaccine or a placebo. The CDR3 reads as follows: CASSYSIGSNQPQHF. The DNA is TGTGCCAGCAGTTACTCGATCGGTAGCAATCAGCCCCAGCATTTT.